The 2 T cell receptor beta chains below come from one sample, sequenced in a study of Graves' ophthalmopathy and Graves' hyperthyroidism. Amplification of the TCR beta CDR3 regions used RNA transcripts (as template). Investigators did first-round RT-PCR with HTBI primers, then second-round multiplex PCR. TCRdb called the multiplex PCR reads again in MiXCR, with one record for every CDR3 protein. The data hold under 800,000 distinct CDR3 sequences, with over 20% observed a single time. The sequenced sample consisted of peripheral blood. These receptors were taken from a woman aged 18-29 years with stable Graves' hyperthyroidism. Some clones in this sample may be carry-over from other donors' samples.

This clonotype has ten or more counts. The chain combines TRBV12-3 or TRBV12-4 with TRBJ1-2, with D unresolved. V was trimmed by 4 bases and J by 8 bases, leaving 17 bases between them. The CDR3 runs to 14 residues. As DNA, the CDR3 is TGTGCCAGCAGTTCCACCGGGTCCAAAAGGGGCTACACCTTC. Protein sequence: CASSSTGSKRGYTF.

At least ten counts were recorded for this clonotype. The CDR3 loop reads CASSLPNREEQYF. The CDR3, as DNA: TGTGCCAGCAGTTTGCCGAACAGGGAGGAGCAGTACTTC. The rearrangement uses TRBV28 and TRBJ2-7, with D possibly being TRBD1 (6 bases). This CDR3 region has 13 residues. The V gene's germline CDR1 is MDHEN and CDR2 SYDVKM. V lost 3 bases and J lost 7, with 13 bases in between.